The 21 T cell receptor beta chains below all came from one sample that was sequenced in a study of tumor-infiltrating lymphocytes in localized non-small cell lung cancer. TCRdb keeps only in-frame clones here, not all; method: immunoSEQ multiplex PCR. Of around 17,000 clones in the sample, about 84% were seen once. Sequencing was carried out using uninvolved lung tissue not adjacent to the tumor. Receptors were obtained from a human donor with non-small cell lung cancer.

This clone was seen only once. The limits of the CDR3 on the DNA are not certain, so only TCRdb's listed CDR3 is given. This CDR3 reads CASTSGQKYEQYF. The chain uses TRBV27 and TRBJ2-7. With termini counted, the CDR3 has 13 amino acids. The germline CDR1 and CDR2 sequences are MNHEY and SMNVEV (reference sequence).

V is TRBV5-1 and J is TRBJ1-1; 10 bases line up with TRBD1. Germline values: CDR1 SGHRS, CDR2 YFSETQ. This CDR3 is 16 amino acids long. After removal of 5 bases from V and 1 base from J, the junction contained 8 bases not matched to a gene. As DNA, the CDR3 is TGCGCCAGCAGGCCGGGACAGGGGATCCCGAACACTGAAGCTTTCTTT. This encodes CASRPGQGIPNTEAFF.

V is TRBV6-1 and J is TRBJ1-2; 7 nucleotides line up with TRBD1. Per the germline V gene, CDR1 is MNHNS and CDR2 is SASEGT. The junction had 8 bases not matched to a gene; V was cut back by 5 bases and J by 8 bases. The CDR3 contains 13 residues. Here the CDR3 reads CASSRQGLRGYTF. The CDR3 nucleotides read TGTGCCAGCAGTAGACAGGGTTTAAGGGGCTACACCTTC.

V gene TRBV27 combines with J gene TRBJ2-3, with no clear D. The V gene's germline CDR1 is MNHEY and CDR2 SMNVEV (reference sequence). The germline V and J ends were trimmed by 2 bases and 0 bases, with 9 bases remaining between them. This CDR3 comprises 15 residues. CDR3 nucleotide sequence: TGTGCCAGCAGTTTAGGTCTACCAAGCACAGATACGCAGTATTTT. It is translated as CASSLGLPSTDTQYF.

The chain joins TRBV7-9 to TRBJ2-7; 7 bases fit TRBD1. CDR1 is SEHNR and CDR2 is FQNEAQ in the germline V gene (reference sequence). With 1 base clipped from V and 5 bases from J, the junction kept 8 bases outside the gene matches. The CDR3 is made up of 15 amino acids. Here the CDR3 reads CASSLEGGAIDEQYF. In nucleotides, the CDR3 is TGTGCCAGCAGCTTAGAAGGGGGCGCGATCGACGAGCAGTACTTC.

The chain combines TRBV7-2 with TRBJ2-6; D is uncertain. V was cut by 2 bases and J by 0 bases, with 5 bases left in between. Looked up from germline, CDR1 is SGHTA and CDR2 is FQGNSA. The CDR3 spans 15 residues. The CDR3 reads CASSLTASGANVLTF. The CDR3 DNA is TGTGCCAGCAGCTTAACAGCCTCTGGGGCCAACGTCCTGACTTTC.

A few counts support this clone. The gene calls are TRBV6-1 and TRBJ2-2, with a tentative D call TRBD2 (5 bases). The V gene's germline CDR1 is MNHNS and CDR2 SASEGT. The length of the CDR3 is 15 residues. Trimming removed 5 bases from V and 4 bases from J, with 14 bases in between. For the CDR3, the DNA is TGTGCCAGCAGTCTACTAGTTGACGGCACCGGGGAGCTGTTTTTT. Translation gives CASSLLVDGTGELFF.

The sample holds a few counts of this clone. The V call is TRBV27, the J call TRBJ2-7; TRBD2 matches 11 bases. Looked up from germline, CDR1 is MNHEY and CDR2 is SMNVEV (reference sequence). This CDR3 has 16 residues. V dropped 3 bases and J dropped 0; count of bases not matched to a gene: 4. CDR3 DNA sequence: TGTGCCAGCAGTTTCGGGACTAGCGGAAACTCCTACGAGCAGTACTTC. Protein sequence: CASSFGTSGNSYEQYF.

There are a few counts of this clone. The V gene is TRBV6-1, the J gene TRBJ1-4; D unclear. The germline V gene has CDR1 MNHNS and CDR2 SASEGT. The CDR3 contains 16 residues. With 4 bases removed from V and 2 bases from J, the gap between germline ends came to 14 bases. CDR3: CASSADGSGTNEKLFF. The CDR3 DNA follows: TGTGCCAGCAGTGCCGACGGTTCGGGGACTAATGAAAAACTGTTTTTT.

The rearrangement links TRBV14 to TRBJ2-1; no firm D call. Germline CDR1 and CDR2: SGHDN and FVKESK. This CDR3 comprises 14 residues. V was clipped by 1 base and J by 6 bases, with 10 bases between them. The CDR3 here is CASSQAKGPNEQFF. The CDR3 DNA follows: TGTGCCAGCAGCCAAGCAAAGGGTCCCAATGAGCAGTTCTTC.

The chain carries TRBV30 and TRBJ2-2; maybe TRBD1 (6 bases). The CDR3 loop spans 15 amino acids. Trimming removed 4 bases at V and 3 bases at J, with 15 bases between. From germline, CDR1 is GTSNPN and CDR2 SVGIG (reference sequence). The CDR3 sequence is CAWTRGSMDTGELFF. The CDR3 DNA is TGTGCCTGGACCAGGGGTTCTATGGACACCGGGGAGCTGTTTTTT.

The count of this clone is one. V gene TRBV15 combines with J gene TRBJ2-1; 9 bases are a match to TRBD1. This CDR3 comprises 15 residues. Germline V gene data show CDR1 as LNHNV and CDR2 as YYDKDF (reference sequence). The J segment lost 7 bases and the V segment lost 0 bases, leaving 4 bases of the junction unmatched. This CDR3 is CATSRDRQGVNEQFF. CDR3 nucleotide sequence: TGTGCCACCAGCAGAGATCGACAGGGGGTAAATGAGCAGTTCTTC.

The genes are TRBV5-1 and TRBJ1-2, with a weak D call TRBD1 (6 bases). The V end lost 0 bases, the J end lost 6 bases, and 12 bases lay between the germline ends. The CDR3 has 14 amino acids. Germline lookup yields CDR1 SGHRS and CDR2 YFSETQ. CDR3 coding DNA: TGCGCCAGCAGCTTGGCGCCGGGGGCAGATGGCTACACCTTC. Translation gives CASSLAPGADGYTF.

Only a few counts were recorded for this clone. Other DNA sequences within the sample encode an identical CDR3. The genes are TRBV4-2 and TRBJ1-2; D uncertain. The germline gives CDR1 LGHNA, CDR2 YNFKEQ. The CDR3 covers 14 residues. The V gene lost 0 bases and the J gene lost 4 bases, with 9 bases spanning the gap. Here the CDR3 DNA reads TGTGCCAGCAGCCAAGATAAAGCAGGCTATGGCTACACCTTC. Encoded protein: CASSQDKAGYGYTF.

The chain couples TRBV5-1 to TRBJ2-7, with D uncertain. The CDR3 is 14 amino acids. The V end was cut by 3 bases, the J end by 3 bases, with 13 bases between. In germline, CDR1 is SGHRS, CDR2 YFSETQ. This chain's CDR3 is CASSWGTTRYEQYF. In DNA form, the CDR3 reads TGCGCCAGCAGCTGGGGAACCACCCGCTACGAGCAGTACTTC.

The chain carries TRBV5-1 and TRBJ2-1; 10 nucleotides line up with TRBD2. V was pared by 1 base and J by 0 bases, with 4 bases of the junction left unmatched. The germline CDR1 and CDR2 sequences are SGHRS and YFSETQ. The CDR3 length is 17 residues. The CDR3 reads CASSLRASGSSYNEQFF. The CDR3 bases are TGCGCCAGCAGCTTGAGGGCTAGCGGGAGCTCCTACAATGAGCAGTTCTTC.

This clone came up a few times. This rearrangement joins TRBV6-1 to TRBJ2-7; D ambiguous. The V and J ends lost 3 bases and 1 base respectively, with 7 bases between them. Per the germline V gene, CDR1 is MNHNS and CDR2 is SASEGT. This CDR3 region has 13 residues. The CDR3 spells CASSEYGSYEQYF. DNA for the CDR3: TGTGCCAGCAGTGAGTACGGTTCCTACGAGCAGTACTTC.

The V call is TRBV27, the J call TRBJ1-2; D gene uncertain. Germline CDR1 and CDR2: MNHEY and SMNVEV (reference sequence). Trimming cost V 3 bases and J 4 bases, with 9 bases left between them. This CDR3 is built from 13 residues. This chain's CDR3 is CASSFGQSYGYTF. Here the CDR3 DNA reads TGTGCCAGCAGTTTCGGGCAGAGCTATGGCTACACCTTC.

The chain uses TRBV27 and TRBJ1-1; D possibly corresponds to TRBD1 (6 bases). The germline V gene has CDR1 MNHEY and CDR2 SMNVEV (reference sequence). V was shortened by 6 bases and J by 6 bases, with 17 bases between the two germline ends. The CDR3 has 14 amino acids. The DNA of the CDR3 is TGTGCCAGCAGGGACTATTGGGGGCGGGCTGAAGCTTTCTTT. Protein sequence: CASRDYWGRAEAFF.

The chain combines TRBV5-1 with TRBJ2-7; no definite D call. The CDR3 spans 13 residues. The germline CDR1 and CDR2 sequences are SGHRS and YFSETQ. V lost 0 bases and J lost 3, with 7 bases in between. CDR3 in amino acids: CASSLVSDYEQYF. The CDR3 region has the DNA TGCGCCAGCAGCTTGGTCAGTGACTACGAGCAGTACTTC.

The chain's CDR3 is CASSKGQVDGTYNEQFF. CDR3 nucleotides: TGCGCCAGCAGCAAAGGACAGGTGGATGGGACCTACAATGAGCAGTTCTTC. The genes are TRBV5-1 and TRBJ2-1, with TRBD1 matching 7 bases. Trimming removed 4 bases from V and 2 bases from J; junction bases left unmatched: 12. CDR1 is SGHRS and CDR2 is YFSETQ in the germline V gene. The CDR3 runs to 17 residues.